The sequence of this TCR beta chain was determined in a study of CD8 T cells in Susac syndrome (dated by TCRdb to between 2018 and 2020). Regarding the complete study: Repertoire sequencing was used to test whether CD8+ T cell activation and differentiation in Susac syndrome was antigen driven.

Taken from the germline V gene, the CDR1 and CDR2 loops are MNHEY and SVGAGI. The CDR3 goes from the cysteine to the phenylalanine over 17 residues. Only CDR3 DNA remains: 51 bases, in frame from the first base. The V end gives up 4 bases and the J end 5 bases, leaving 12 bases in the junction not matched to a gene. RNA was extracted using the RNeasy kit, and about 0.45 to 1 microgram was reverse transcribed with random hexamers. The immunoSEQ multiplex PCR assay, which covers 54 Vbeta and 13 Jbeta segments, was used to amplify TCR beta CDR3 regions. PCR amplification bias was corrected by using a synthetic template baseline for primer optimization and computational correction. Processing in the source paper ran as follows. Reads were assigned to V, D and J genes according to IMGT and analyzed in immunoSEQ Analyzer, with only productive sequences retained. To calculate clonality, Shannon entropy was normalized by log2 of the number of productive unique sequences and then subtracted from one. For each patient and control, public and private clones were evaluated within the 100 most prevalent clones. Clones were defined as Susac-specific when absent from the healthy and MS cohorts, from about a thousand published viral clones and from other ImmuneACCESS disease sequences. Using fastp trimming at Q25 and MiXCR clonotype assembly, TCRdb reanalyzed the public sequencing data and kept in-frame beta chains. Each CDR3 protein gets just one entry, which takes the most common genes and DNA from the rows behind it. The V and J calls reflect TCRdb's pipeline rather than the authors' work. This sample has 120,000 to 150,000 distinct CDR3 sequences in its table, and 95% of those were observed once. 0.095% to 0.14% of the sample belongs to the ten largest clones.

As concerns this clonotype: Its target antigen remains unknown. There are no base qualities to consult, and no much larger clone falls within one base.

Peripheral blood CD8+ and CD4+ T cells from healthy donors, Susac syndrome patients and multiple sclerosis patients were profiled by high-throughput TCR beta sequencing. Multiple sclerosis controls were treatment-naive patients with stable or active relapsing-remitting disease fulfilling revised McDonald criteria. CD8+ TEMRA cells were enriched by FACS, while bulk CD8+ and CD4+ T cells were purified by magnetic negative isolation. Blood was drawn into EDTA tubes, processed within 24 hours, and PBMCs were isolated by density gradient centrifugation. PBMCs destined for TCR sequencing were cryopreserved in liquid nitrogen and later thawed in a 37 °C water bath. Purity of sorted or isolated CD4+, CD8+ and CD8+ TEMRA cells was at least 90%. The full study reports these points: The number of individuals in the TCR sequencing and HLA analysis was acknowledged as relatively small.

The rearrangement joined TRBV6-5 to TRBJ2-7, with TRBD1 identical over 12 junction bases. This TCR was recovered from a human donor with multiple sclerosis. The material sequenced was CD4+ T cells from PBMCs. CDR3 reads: CASSSTDPGTGGHEQYF. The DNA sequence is TGTGCCAGCAGTTCAACTGACCCCGGGACAGGGGGCCACGAGCAGTACTTC.